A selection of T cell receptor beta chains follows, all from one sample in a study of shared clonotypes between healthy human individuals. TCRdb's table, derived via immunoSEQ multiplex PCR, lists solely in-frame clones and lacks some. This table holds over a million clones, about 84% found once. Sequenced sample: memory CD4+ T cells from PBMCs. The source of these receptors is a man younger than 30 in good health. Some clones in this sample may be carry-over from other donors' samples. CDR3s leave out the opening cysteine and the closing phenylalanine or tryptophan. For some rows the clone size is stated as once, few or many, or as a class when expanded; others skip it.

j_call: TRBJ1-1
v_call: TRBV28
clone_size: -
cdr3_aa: ASSPPGTGGTEAF

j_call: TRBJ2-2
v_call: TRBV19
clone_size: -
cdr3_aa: ASRDFSTGELF

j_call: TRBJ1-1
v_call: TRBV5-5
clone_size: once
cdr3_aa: ASSLGTSPEAF

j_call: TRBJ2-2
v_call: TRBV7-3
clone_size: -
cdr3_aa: ASSLRAGSNTGELF

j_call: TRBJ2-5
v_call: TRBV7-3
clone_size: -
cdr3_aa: ASSFSDREETQY

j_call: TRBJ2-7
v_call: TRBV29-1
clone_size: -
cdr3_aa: SVTGTGTYEQY

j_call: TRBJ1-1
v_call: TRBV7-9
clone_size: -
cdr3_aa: ASSSGKLTEAF

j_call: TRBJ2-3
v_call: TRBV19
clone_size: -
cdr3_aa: ASRARGADTQY

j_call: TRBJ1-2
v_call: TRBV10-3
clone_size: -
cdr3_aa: ATQPGGRGQSSYGYT

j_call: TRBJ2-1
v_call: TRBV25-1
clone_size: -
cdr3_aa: ASSGQPGTSGSYNEQF

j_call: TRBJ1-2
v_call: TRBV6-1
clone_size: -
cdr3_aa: ASSEGLGVGGYT

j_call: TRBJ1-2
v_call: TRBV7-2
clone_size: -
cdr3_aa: ASSLGETGYGYT

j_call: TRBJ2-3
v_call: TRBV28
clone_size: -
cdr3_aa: ASSSPTGGLGDTQY

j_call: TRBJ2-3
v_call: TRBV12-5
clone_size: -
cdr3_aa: ASGLVLGSTDTQY

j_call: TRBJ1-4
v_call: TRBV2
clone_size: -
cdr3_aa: ASSGDRGNEKLF

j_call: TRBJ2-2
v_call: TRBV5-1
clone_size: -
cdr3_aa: ASSLSGTSQDRELF

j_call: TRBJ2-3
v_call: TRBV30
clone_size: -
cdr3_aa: ASDMGVSTDTQY

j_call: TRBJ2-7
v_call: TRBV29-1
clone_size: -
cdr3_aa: SVGYGGDEQY

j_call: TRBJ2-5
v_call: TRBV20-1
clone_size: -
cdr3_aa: SVRGQETQY

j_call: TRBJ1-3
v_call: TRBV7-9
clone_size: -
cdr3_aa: ASSLGVSGNTIY

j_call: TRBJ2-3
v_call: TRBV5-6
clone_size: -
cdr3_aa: ASSFWQGVGDTQY

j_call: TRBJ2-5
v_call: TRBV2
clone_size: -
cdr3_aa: ASRPSGGWTQY

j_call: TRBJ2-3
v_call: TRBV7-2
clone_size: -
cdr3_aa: ASSLDSGIDTQY

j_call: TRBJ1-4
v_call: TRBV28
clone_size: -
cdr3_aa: ASSTQGASEKLF

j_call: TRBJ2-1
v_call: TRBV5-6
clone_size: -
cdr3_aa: ASSYMVGEGEQF

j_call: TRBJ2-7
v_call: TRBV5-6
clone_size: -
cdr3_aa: ASSLVTGGPLEQY

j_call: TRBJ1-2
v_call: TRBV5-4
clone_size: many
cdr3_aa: ASTSRARDYGYT

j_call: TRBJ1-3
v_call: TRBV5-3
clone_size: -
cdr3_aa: ARRTGFKASGNTIY